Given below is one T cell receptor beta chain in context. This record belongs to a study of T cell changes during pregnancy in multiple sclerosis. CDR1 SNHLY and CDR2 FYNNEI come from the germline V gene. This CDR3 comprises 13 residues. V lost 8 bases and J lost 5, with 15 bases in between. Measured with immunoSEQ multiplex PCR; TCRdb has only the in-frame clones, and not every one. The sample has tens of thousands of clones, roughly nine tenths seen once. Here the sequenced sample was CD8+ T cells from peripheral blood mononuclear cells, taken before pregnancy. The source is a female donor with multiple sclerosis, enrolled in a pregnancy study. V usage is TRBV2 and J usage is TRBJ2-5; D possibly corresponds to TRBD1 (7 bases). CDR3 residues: CASSGGGGETQYF. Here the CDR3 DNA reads TGTGCCAGCTCTGGAGGGGGCGGGGAGACCCAGTACTTC.